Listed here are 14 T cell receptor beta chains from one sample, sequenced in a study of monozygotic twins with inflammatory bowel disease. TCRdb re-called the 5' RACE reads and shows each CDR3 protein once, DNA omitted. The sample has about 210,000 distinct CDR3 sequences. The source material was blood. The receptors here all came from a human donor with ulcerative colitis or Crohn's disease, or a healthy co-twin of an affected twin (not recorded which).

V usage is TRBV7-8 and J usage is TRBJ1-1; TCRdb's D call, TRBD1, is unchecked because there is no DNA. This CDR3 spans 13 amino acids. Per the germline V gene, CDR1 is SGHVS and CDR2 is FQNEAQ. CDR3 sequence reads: CASSWGRDTEAFF.

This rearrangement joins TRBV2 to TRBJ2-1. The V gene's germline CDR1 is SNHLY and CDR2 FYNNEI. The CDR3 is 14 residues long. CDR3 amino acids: CASRRSSSYNEQFF.

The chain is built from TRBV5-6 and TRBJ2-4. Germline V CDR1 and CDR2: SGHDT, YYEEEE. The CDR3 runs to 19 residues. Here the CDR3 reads CASSLGQIRTALAKNIQYF. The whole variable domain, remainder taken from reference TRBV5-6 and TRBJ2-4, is DAGVTQSPTHLIKTRGQQVTLRCSPKSGHDTVSWYQQALGQGPQFIFQYYEEEERQRGNFPDRFSGHQFPNYSSELNVNALLLGDSALYLCASSLGQIRTALAKNIQYFGAGTRLSVL.

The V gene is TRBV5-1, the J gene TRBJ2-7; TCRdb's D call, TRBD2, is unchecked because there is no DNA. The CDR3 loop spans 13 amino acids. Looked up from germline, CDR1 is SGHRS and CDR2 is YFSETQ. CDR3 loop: CATSGTPFGEQYF.

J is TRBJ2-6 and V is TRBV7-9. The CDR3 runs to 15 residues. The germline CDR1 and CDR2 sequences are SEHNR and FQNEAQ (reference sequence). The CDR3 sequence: CASSLANPGANVLTF.

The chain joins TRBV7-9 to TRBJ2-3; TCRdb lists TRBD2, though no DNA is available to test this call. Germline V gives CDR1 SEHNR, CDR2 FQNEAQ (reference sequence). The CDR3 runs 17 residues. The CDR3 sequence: CASSLEWRGAYTDTHYF.

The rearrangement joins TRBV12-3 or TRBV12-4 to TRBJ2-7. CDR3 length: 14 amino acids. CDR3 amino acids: CASSLSANSYEQYF.

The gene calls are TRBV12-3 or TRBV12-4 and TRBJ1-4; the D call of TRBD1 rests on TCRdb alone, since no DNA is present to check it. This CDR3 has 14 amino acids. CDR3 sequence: CASSLGDSNEKLFF.

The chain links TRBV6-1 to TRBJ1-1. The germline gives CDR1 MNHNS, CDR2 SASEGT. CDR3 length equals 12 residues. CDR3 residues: CASSERAGEAFF.

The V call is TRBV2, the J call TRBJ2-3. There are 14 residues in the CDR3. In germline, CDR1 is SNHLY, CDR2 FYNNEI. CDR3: CASLGKGYTDTQYF.

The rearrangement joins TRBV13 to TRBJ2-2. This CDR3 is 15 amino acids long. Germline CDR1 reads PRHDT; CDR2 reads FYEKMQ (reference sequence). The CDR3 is CASSSRDGNTGELFF.

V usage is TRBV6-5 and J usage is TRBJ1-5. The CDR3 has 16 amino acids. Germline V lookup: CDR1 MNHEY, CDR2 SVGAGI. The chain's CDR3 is CASSHRTLGSNQPQHF.

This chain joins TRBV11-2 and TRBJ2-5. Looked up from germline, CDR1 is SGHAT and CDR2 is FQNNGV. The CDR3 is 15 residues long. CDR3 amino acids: CASSLDPYFQETQYF.

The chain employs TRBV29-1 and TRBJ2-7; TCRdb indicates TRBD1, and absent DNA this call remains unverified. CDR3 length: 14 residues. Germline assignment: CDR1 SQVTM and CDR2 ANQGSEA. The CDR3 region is CSVEGDRESYEQYF.